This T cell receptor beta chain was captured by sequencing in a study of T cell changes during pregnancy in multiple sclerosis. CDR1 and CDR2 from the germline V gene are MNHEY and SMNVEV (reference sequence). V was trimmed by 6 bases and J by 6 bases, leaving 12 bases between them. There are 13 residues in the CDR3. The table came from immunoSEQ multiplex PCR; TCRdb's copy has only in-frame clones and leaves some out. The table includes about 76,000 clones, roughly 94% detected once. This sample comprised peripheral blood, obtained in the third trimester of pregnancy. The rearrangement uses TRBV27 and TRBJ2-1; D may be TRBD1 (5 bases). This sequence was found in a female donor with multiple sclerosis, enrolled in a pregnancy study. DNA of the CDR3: TGTGCCAGCAGGCATCAGGGTGGCAATGAGCAGTTCTTC. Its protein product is CASRHQGGNEQFF.